The clone carrying this T cell receptor beta chain was observed many times. The data were taken from a study of T cell repertoires in cytomegalovirus infection. From the reads, TCRdb called clonotypes with MiXCR, one entry per CDR3 protein. Of some 150,000 distinct CDR3 sequences listed, about 6.5% are singletons. Germline CDR1 is SGHTS and CDR2 is YDEGEE. Trimming left V 9 bases short and J 2 bases short, with 15 bases between. The length of the CDR3 is 15 residues. Sequenced material: PBMCs. The V and J genes are TRBV5-8 and TRBJ2-6; perhaps D is TRBD1 or TRBD2 (6 bases each). The receptor comes from a human donor in good health (CMV status not recorded). Some clones in this sample may be carry-over from other donors' samples. In DNA, the CDR3 is TGTGCCACCCCCCGGGGGCGCCCTGGGGCCAACGTCCTGACTTTC. Amino acid sequence: CATPRGRPGANVLTF.